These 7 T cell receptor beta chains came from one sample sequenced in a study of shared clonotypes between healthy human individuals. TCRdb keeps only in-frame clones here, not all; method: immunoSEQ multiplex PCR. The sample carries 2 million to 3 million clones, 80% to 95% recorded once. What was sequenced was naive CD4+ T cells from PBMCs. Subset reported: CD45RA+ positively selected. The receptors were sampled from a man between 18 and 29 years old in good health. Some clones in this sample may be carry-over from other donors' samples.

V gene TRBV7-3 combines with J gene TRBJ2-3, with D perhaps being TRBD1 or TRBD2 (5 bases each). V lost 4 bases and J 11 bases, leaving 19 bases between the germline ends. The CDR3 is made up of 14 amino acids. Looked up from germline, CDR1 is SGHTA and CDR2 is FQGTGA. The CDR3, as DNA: TGTGCCAGCAGCTCAATCGGGACCGCGGGTGGGCAGTATTTT. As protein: CASSSIGTAGGQYF.

Here the CDR3 DNA reads TGTGCCAGCAGCGTAAATAGGGAGAATGAGCAGTTCTTC. Encoded protein: CASSVNRENEQFF. This chain joins TRBV9 and TRBJ2-1; possible D gene TRBD2, 5 bases. Between the trimmed V and J ends, which lost 1 base and 7 bases, there was a span of 9 bases. The CDR3 has 13 residues. Per germline, CDR1 SGDLS and CDR2 YYNGEE. Full variable domain (outside the CDR3, taken from reference TRBV9 and TRBJ2-1): DSGVTQTPKHLITATGQRVTLRCSPRSGDLSVYWYQQSLDQGLQFLIQYYNGEERAKGNILERFSAQQFPDLHSELNLSSLELGDSALYFCASSVNRENEQFFGPGTRLTVL.

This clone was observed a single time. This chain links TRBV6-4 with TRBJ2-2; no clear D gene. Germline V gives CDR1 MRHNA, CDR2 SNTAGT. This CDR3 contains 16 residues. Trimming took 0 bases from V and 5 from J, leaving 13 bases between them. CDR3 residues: CASSDSGTDRTGELFF. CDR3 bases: TGTGCCAGCAGTGACTCGGGCACAGATAGAACCGGGGAGCTGTTTTTT.

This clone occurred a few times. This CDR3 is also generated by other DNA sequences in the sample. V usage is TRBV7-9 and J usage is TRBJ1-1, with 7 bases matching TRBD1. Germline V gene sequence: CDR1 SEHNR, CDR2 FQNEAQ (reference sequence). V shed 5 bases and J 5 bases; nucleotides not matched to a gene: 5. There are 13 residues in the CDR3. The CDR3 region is CASSAQGGTEAFF. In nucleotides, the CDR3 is TGTGCCAGCAGCGCTCAGGGGGGTACTGAAGCTTTCTTT.

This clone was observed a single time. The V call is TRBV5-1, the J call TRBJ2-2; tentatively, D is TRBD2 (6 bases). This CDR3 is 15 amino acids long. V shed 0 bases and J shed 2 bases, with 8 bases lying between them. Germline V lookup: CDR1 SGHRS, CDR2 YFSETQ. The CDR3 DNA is TGCGCCAGCAGCTTGGTAGCGGATAACACCGGGGAGCTGTTTTTT. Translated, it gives CASSLVADNTGELFF.

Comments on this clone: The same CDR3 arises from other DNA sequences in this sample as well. The CDR3 sequence is CASSVDPGNQPQHF. CDR3 DNA sequence: TGTGCCAGCAGCGTAGACCCAGGGAACCAGCCCCAGCATTTT. The V and J genes are TRBV9 and TRBJ1-5, with D perhaps matching TRBD1 (5 bases). In germline, CDR1 is SGDLS, CDR2 YYNGEE. V lost 0 bases and J 7 bases, leaving 11 bases between the germline ends. The CDR3 runs to 14 residues.

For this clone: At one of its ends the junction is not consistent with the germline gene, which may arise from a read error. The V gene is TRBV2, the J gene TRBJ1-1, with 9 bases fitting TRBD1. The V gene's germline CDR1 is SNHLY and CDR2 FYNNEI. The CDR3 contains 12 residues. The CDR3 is CASSEDRGLPKF. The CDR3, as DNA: TGTGCCAGCAGTGAAGACAGGGGGCTCCCCAAGTTT.